This T cell receptor beta chain was sequenced for a study of identical twins. In its sample, this clonotype was seen a few times. No antigen is known for it. TCRdb processed the 5' RACE reads anew with MiXCR; each CDR3 protein has one entry. Of roughly 750,000 distinct CDR3 sequences in the sample, 21% are singletons; the top ten hold approximately 4.3%. The germline V gene has CDR1 KGHDR and CDR2 SFDVKD. V shed 7 bases and J 4 bases; nucleotides not matched to a gene: 9. The CDR3 is 15 amino acids. Overall study results and limits: Carriage of fewer insertions was seen in abundant cord blood beta clonotypes, whereas memory repertoires showed none.

These same data were also listed under a study on T cells expressing NK-cell markers.

The rearrangement links TRBV24-1 to TRBJ2-5; 9 positions match TRBD1. Source material: PBMCs. The clonotype was recovered from a woman aged 18-30 years in good health. CDR3 residues: CATSSGTGRAETQYF. In nucleotides, the CDR3 is TGTGCCACCAGCTCCGGGACAGGGCGGGCAGAGACCCAGTACTTC.